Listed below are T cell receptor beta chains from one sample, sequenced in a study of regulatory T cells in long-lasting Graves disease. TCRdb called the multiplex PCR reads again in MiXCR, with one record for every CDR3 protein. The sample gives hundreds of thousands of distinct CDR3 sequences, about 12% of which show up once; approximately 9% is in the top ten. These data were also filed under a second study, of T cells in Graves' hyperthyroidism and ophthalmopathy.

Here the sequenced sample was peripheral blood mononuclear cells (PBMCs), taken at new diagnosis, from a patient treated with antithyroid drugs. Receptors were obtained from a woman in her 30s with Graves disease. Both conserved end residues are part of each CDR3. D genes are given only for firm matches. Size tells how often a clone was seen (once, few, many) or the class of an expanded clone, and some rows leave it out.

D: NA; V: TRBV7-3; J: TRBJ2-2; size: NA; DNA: TGTGCCAGCAGCCCCTCGGGATCGGGGCGTACCGGGGAGCTGTTTTTT; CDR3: CASSPSGSGRTGELFF
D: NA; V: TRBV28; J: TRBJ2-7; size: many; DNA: TGTGCCAGCAGTCGGCGGGACAAACCCTACGAGCAGTACTTC; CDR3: CASSRRDKPYEQYF
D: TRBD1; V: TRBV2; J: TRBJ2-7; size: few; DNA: TGTGCCAGCAGCTTACGGACAGGGGGATACGAGCAGTACTTC; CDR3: CASSLRTGGYEQYF
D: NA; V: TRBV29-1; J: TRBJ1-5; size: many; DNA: TGCAGCGTTGCAAAAGGTGGTAATCAGCCCCAGCATTTT; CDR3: CSVAKGGNQPQHF
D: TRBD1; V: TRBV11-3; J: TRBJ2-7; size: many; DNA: TGTGCCAGCAGCTTATCTTTCGGACAGGGGATCTACGAGCAGTACTTC; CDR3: CASSLSFGQGIYEQYF
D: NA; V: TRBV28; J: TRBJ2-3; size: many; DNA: TGTGCCAGCGATCATTACGACAGGTTCCGACCCCCAGATACGCAGTATTTT; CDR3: CASDHYDRFRPPDTQYF
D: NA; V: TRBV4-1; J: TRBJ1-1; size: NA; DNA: TGCGCCAGCAGCCAATCACCGGGACGGGCGAACACTGAAGCTCTCTTT; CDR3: CASSQSPGRANTEALF
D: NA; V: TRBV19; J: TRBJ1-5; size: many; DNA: TGTGCCAGTAGTACTCACCCCGGTTACGGCAATCAGCCCCAGCATTTT; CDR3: CASSTHPGYGNQPQHF
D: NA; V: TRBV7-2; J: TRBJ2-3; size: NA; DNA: TGTGCCAGCAGCATTAGAAGACGTCCGACAGATACGCAGTATTTT; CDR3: CASSIRRRPTDTQYF
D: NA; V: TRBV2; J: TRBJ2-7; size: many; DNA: TGTGCCACCAAACCCCGGGAAAACAACGAGCAGTACTTC; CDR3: CATKPRENNEQYF
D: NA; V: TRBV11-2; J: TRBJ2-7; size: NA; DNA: TGTGCCAGCAGCTTGGCGGGACAACTTTCGGCCGAGCAGTACTTC; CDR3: CASSLAGQLSAEQYF
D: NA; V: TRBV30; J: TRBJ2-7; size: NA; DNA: TGTGCCTGGAGTGTGGGGACCACAACCTACGAGCAGTACTTC; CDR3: CAWSVGTTTYEQYF
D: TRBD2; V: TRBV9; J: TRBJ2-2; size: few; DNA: TGTGCCAGCAGCGTAGAATCCGGGCCTAGCGGGAGCGTCGGGGAGCTGTTTTTT; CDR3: CASSVESGPSGSVGELFF
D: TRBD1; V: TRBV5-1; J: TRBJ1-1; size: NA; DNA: TGCGCCAGCAGCGACTACAGGGGGAACACTGAAGCTTTCTTT; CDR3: CASSDYRGNTEAFF
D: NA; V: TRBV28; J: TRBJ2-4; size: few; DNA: TGTGCCAGCAGTTTGGAACACGTAGCCAAAAACATTCAGTACTTC; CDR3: CASSLEHVAKNIQYF
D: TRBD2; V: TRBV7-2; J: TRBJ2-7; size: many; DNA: TGTGCCAGCAGCTCGGGACTAGCGGGAATCTTGGGAAAGCAGTACTTC; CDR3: CASSSGLAGILGKQYF
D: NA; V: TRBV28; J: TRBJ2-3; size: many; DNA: TGTGCCAGCAGGAAACGGTTCCTCACAGATACGCAGTATTTT; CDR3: CASRKRFLTDTQYF
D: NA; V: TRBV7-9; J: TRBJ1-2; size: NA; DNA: TGTGCCAGCAGCTCTTCTCTCCTGGGTCTGGAAGGCTACACCTTC; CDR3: CASSSSLLGLEGYTF